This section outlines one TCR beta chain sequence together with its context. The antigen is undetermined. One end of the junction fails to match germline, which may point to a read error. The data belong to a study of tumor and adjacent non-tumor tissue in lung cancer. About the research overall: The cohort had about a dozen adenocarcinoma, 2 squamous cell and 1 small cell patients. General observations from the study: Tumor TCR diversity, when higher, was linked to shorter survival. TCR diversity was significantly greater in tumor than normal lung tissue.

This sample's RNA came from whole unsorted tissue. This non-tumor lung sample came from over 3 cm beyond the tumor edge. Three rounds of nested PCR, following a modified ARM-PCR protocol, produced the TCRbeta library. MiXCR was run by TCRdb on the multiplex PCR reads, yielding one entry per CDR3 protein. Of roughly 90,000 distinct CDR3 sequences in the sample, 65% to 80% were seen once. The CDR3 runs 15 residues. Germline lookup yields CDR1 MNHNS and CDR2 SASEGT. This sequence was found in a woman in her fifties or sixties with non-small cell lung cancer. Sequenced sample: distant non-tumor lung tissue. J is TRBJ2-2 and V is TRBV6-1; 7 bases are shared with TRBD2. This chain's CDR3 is CASSELAWNSGELLF. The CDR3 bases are TGTGCCAGCAGTGAGTTAGCGTGGAACAGCGGGGAGCTGTTATTT.